This TCR beta chain was identified during a study of technical replicates of blood from a few donors. V gave up 2 bases and J gave up 5 bases, with 15 bases separating them. This CDR3 comprises 15 residues. Germline lookup yields CDR1 MNHEY and CDR2 SVGAGI. Libraries were prepared by immunoSEQ multiplex PCR; TCRdb keeps only in-frame clonotypes and omits some of them. This table has approximately 44,000 clones, 96% appearing once. The source material was T cells isolated from PBMCs. The chain recombines TRBV6-5 with TRBJ2-5; a possible D gene is TRBD2 (6 bases). The source is a human donor in good health. CDR3 sequence: CASSYAPGLGETQYF. Here the CDR3 DNA reads TGTGCCAGCAGTTACGCCCCGGGACTTGGGGAGACCCAGTACTTC.